Listed below are T cell receptor beta chains from one sample, sequenced in a study of cytotoxic CD8 clonotypes in ibrutinib-treated CLL. The protocol was immunoSEQ multiplex PCR, while the TCRdb copy is restricted to in-frame clones and leaves out a portion. The sample includes fewer than 150,000 clones, about 85% of them seen just once. Here the sequenced sample was PBMCs, taken after 24 months of ibrutinib treatment. These receptors came from a human donor with chronic lymphocytic leukemia. CDR3s include the opening cysteine and the closing phenylalanine or tryptophan. The order of the fields is V gene, J gene, D gene, clone size, CDR3 protein, CDR3 DNA. D genes are given only for firm matches. Some rows mark clone size as missing; the rest say once, few, many or name a class of expanded clone.

TRBV7-2	TRBJ2-7	TRBD1	few	CASSPRQGSYEQYF	TGTGCCAGCAGCCCGCGACAGGGTTCCTACGAGCAGTACTTC
TRBV5-6	TRBJ2-5	-	-	CASSFGTKETQYF	TGTGCCAGCAGCTTCGGGACAAAAGAGACCCAGTACTTC
TRBV13	TRBJ1-2	-	-	CASSRRVGGGYTF	TGTGCCAGCAGTCGCCGGGTGGGAGGTGGCTACACCTTC
TRBV18	TRBJ2-3	-	-	CASSPYSTDTQYF	TGTGCCAGCTCACCCTACAGCACAGATACGCAGTATTTT
TRBV6-5	TRBJ2-3	-	-	CASSYSGAGTDTQYF	TGTGCCAGCAGTTACTCGGGGGCAGGGACAGATACGCAGTATTTT
TRBV7-2	TRBJ1-3	-	once	CASSLVPSGNTIYF	TGTGCCAGCAGCCTCGTTCCCTCTGGAAACACCATATATTTT
TRBV19	TRBJ1-1	TRBD1	-	CASSIDSFAGGTEAFF	TGTGCCAGTAGTATAGATAGTTTCGCAGGGGGCACTGAAGCTTTCTTT
TRBV27	TRBJ2-1	-	-	CASSLRWSIGDHEQFF	TGTGCCAGCAGTTTAAGGTGGTCAATCGGGGACCATGAGCAGTTCTTC
TRBV7-9	TRBJ2-1	-	-	CASSSQGIGSYNEQFF	TGTGCCAGCAGCTCCCAGGGGATAGGAAGCTACAATGAGCAGTTCTTC
TRBV5-4	TRBJ1-1	TRBD1	-	CASSGGTGVDTEAFF	TGTGCCAGCAGCGGGGGGACAGGGGTTGATACTGAAGCTTTCTTT
TRBV6-5	TRBJ1-5	-	-	CASSYSITGQPQHF	TGTGCCAGCAGTTACTCGATCACGGGTCAGCCCCAGCATTTT
TRBV5-1	TRBJ1-1	-	once	CASSSRVAGDSTEAFF	TGCGCCAGCAGCTCGCGAGTGGCCGGGGACTCAACTGAAGCTTTCTTT
TRBV5-1	TRBJ1-5	-	-	CASSFTGSDQPQHF	TGCGCCAGCAGCTTCACAGGGTCCGATCAGCCCCAGCATTTT
TRBV28	TRBJ1-5	TRBD1	-	CASRDGTANQPQHF	TGTGCCAGCAGGGATGGGACAGCAAATCAGCCCCAGCATTTT
TRBV2	TRBJ2-1	-	-	CASSEVSGLNNEQFF	TGTGCCAGCAGTGAAGTATCGGGACTCAACAATGAGCAGTTCTTC
TRBV15	TRBJ1-6	TRBD1	few	CATSRGDRANSPLHF	TGTGCCACCAGCAGAGGGGACAGGGCCAATTCACCCCTCCACTTT
TRBV6-1	TRBJ1-3	-	-	CASTPAGNTIYF	TGTGCCAGCACCCCTGCTGGAAACACCATATATTTT
TRBV9	TRBJ2-7	TRBD2	-	CASSVTWGGNEQYF	TGTGCCAGCAGCGTTACCTGGGGGGGAAACGAGCAGTACTTC
TRBV28	TRBJ1-1	-	-	CASSSPRSRTLAEAFF	TGTGCCAGCAGTTCGCCCCGCTCCAGGACGCTCGCTGAAGCTTTCTTT
TRBV18	TRBJ1-3	-	-	CASSPPKYSGNTIYF	TGTGCCAGCTCACCACCCAAATACTCTGGAAACACCATATATTTT
TRBV25-1	TRBJ2-3	TRBD2	few	CASSVGGISGTDTQYF	TGTGCCAGCAGCGTGGGGGGGATTTCTGGCACAGATACGCAGTATTTT
TRBV7-7	TRBJ2-1	-	-	CASSLDSLGYEQFF	TGTGCCAGCAGCCTGGACAGCCTTGGCTATGAGCAGTTCTTC
TRBV10-2	TRBJ1-1	-	-	CASSGQLRNTEAFF	TGCGCCAGCAGTGGACAGCTTAGGAACACTGAAGCTTTCTTT
TRBV5-1	TRBJ1-2	-	-	CASSLDGFGGQGYTF	TGCGCCAGCAGCTTGGACGGCTTCGGGGGGCAGGGCTACACCTTC
TRBV7-2	TRBJ2-3	-	-	CASSPQGGGDTQYF	TGTGCCAGCAGCCCGCAGGGGGGCGGAGATACGCAGTATTTT
TRBV5-6	TRBJ2-5	TRBD2	-	CASSLRSGDIAETQYF	TGTGCCAGCAGCTTGCGTAGCGGGGATATCGCCGAGACCCAGTACTTC
TRBV30	TRBJ2-7	-	-	CAWKGYSYEQYF	TGTGCCTGGAAAGGATATTCCTACGAGCAGTACTTC
TRBV12-5	TRBJ2-2	-	-	CASVWGRDTTNTGELFF	TGTGCTAGTGTTTGGGGCCGGGACACAACGAACACCGGGGAGCTGTTTTTT
TRBV11-3	TRBJ1-1	-	-	CASSLGGATTEAFF	TGTGCCAGCAGCCTGGGCGGGGCGACGACTGAAGCTTTCTTT